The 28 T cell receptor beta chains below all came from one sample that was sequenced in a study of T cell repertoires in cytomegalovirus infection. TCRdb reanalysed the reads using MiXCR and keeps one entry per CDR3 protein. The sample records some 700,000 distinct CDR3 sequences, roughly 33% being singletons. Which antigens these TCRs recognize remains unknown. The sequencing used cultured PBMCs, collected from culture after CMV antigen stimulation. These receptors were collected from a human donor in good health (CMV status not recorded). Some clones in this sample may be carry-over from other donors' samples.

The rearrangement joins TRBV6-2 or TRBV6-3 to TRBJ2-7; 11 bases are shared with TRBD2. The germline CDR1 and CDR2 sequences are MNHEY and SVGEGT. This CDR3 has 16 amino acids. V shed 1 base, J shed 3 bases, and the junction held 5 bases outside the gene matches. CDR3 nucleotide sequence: TGTGCCAGCAGTTACTGGTTAGCGGGAGGGATCTACGAGCAGTACTTC. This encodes CASSYWLAGGIYEQYF.

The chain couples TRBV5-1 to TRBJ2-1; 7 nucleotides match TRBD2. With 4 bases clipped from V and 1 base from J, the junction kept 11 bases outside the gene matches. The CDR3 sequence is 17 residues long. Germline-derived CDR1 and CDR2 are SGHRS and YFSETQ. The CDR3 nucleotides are TGCGCCAGCAGCCCCTGGGGGGGGACGATTTCCTACAATGAGCAGTTCTTC. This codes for CASSPWGGTISYNEQFF.

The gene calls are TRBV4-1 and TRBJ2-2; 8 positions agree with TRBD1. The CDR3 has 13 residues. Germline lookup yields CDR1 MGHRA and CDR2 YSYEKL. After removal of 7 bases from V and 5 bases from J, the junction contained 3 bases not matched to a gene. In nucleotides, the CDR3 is TGCGCCAGCATGCGGACAGGGACCGGGGAGCTGTTTTTT. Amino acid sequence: CASMRTGTGELFF.

The CDR3 region is CASRDRASNYGYTF. In DNA, the CDR3 is TGTGCCAGCAGGGACAGGGCGTCTAACTATGGCTACACCTTC. V is TRBV27 and J is TRBJ1-2; 8 bases agree with TRBD1. The germline CDR1 and CDR2 sequences are MNHEY and SMNVEV (reference sequence). CDR3 length equals 14 residues. Germline trimming cut 6 bases from V and 0 bases from J; bases unmatched to any gene: 3.

The CDR3 DNA reads TGTGCCGCCCGGCGGGGGTATCAAGGCTACACCTTC. Amino acid sequence: CAARRGYQGYTF. The J gene is TRBJ1-2, the V gene TRBV6-2 or TRBV6-3, with D perhaps TRBD1 (5 bases). CDR3 size: 12 residues. CDR1 and CDR2 from the germline V gene are MNHEY and SVGEGT. With 11 bases removed from V and 8 bases from J, the gap between germline ends came to 18 bases.

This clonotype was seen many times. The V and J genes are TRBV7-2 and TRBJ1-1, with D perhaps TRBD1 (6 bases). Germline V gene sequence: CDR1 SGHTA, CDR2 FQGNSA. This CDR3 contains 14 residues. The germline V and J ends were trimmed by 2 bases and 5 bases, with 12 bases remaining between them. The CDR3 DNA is TGTGCCAGCAGCTTACGGTCGGGGGCGACTGAAGCTTTCTTT. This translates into CASSLRSGATEAFF.

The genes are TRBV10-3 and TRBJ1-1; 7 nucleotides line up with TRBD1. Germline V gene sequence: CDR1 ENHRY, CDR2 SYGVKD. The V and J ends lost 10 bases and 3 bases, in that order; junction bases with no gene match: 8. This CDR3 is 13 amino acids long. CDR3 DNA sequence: TGTGCCACGGCAGGGGGATTGTACACTGAAGCTTTCTTT. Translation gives CATAGGLYTEAFF.

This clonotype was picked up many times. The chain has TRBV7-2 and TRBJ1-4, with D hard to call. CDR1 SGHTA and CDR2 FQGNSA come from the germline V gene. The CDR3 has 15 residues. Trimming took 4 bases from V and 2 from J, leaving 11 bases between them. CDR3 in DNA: TGTGCCAGCAGCTCCCAGAAGGGTACTAATGAAAAACTGTTTTTT. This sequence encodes CASSSQKGTNEKLFF.

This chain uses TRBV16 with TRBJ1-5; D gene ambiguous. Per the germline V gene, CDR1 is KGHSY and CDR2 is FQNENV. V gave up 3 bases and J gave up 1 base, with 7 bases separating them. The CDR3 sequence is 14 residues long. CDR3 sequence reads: CASSHPDSNQPQHF. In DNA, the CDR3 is TGTGCCAGCAGCCATCCTGACAGCAATCAGCCCCAGCATTTT.

The CDR3 sequence: CASSEWGGYYEQYF. In DNA, the CDR3 is TGTGCCAGCAGTGAATGGGGCGGCTACTACGAGCAGTACTTC. The V call is TRBV6-1, the J call TRBJ2-7; maybe TRBD1 (5 bases). This CDR3 has 14 amino acids. CDR1 and CDR2 from the germline V gene are MNHNS and SASEGT. V lost 2 bases, J lost 3 bases, and 11 bases lay in between.

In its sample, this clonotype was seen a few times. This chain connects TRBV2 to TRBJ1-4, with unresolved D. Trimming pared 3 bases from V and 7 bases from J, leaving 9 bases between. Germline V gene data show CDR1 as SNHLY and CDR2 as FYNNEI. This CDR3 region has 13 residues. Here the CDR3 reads CASSEFLSEKLFF. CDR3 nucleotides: TGTGCCAGCAGTGAGTTTCTGTCTGAAAAACTGTTTTTT. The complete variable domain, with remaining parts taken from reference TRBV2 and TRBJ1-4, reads EPEVTQTPSHQVTQMGQEVILRCVPISNHLYFYWYRQILGQKVEFLVSFYNNEISEKSEIFDDQFSVERPDGSNFTLKIRSTKLEDSAMYFCASSEFLSEKLFFGSGTQLSVL.

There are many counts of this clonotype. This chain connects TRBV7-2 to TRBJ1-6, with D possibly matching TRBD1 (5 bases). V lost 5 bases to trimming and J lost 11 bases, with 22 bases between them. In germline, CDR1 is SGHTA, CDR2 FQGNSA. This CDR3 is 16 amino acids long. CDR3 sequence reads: CASSPYLGEEAAPLHF. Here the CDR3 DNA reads TGTGCCAGCAGCCCCTATTTGGGGGAGGAGGCAGCACCCCTCCACTTT.

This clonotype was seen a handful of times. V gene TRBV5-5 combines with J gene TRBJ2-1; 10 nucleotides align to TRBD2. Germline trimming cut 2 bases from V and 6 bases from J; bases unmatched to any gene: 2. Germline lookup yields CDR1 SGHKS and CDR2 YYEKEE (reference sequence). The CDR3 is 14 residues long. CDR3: CASSLRTSGNEQFF. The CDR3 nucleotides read TGTGCCAGCAGCTTACGGACTAGCGGCAATGAGCAGTTCTTC.

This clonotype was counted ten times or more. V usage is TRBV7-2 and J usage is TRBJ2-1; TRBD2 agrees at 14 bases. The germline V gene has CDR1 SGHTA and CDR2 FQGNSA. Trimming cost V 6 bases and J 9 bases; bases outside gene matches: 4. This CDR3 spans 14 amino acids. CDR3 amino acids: CASSKGLAGVEQFF. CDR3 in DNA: TGTGCCAGCAGTAAGGGACTAGCGGGAGTTGAGCAGTTCTTC.

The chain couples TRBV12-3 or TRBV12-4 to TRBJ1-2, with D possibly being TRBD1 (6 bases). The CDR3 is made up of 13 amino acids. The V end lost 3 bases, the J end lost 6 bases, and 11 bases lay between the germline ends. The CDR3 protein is CASSFDRWHGYTF. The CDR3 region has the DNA TGTGCCAGCAGTTTTGACAGGTGGCATGGCTACACCTTC.

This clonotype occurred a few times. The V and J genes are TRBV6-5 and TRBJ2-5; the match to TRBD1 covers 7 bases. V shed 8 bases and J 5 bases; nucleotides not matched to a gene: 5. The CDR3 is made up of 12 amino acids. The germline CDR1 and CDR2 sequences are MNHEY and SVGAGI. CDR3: CASSRGHETQYF. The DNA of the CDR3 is TGTGCCAGCTCTAGGGGGCACGAGACCCAGTACTTC.

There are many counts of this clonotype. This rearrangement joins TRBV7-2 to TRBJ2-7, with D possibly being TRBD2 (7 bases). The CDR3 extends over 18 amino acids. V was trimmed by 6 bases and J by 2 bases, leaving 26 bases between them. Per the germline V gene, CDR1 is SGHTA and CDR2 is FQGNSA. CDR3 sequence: CASSPIRGATKGAYEQYF. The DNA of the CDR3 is TGTGCCAGCAGTCCCATACGGGGGGCGACGAAAGGGGCCTACGAGCAGTACTTC.

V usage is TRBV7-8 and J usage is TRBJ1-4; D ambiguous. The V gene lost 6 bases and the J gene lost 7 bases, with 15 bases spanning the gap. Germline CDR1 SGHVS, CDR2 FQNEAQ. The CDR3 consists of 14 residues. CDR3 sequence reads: CASRPGSLGEKLFF. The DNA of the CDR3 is TGTGCCAGCAGGCCCGGTTCCTTGGGTGAAAAACTGTTTTTT.

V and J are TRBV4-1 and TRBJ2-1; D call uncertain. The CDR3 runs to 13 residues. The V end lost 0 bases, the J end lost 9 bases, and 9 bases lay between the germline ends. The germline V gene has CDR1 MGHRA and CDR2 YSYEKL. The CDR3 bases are TGCGCCAGCAGCCAAGATAGCCTGAGTGAGCAGTTCTTC. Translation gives CASSQDSLSEQFF.

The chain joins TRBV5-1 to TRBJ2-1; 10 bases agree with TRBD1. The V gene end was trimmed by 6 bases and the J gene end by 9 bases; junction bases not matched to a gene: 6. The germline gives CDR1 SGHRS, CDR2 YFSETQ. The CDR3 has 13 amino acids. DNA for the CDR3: TGCGCCAGCACCCGGGACAGGGGTTTTGAGCAGTTCTTC. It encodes CASTRDRGFEQFF.

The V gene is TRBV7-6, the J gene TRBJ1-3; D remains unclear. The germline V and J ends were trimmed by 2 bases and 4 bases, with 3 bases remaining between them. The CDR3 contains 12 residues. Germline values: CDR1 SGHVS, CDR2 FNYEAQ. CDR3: CASSLKGNTIYF. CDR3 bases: TGTGCCAGCAGCTTAAAGGGAAACACCATATATTTT. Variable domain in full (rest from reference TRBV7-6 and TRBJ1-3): GAGVSQSPRYKVTKRGQDVALRCDPISGHVSLYWYRQALGQGPEFLTYFNYEAQQDKSGLPNDRFSAERPEGSISTLTIQRTEQRDSAMYRCASSLKGNTIYFGEGSWLTVV.

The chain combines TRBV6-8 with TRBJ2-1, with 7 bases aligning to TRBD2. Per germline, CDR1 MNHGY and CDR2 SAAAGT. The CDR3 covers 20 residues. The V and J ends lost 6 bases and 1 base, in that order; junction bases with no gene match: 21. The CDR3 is CASRPRGEGALSLSYNEQFF. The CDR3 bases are TGTGCCAGCAGACCCCGGGGGGAGGGAGCGCTATCGCTATCCTACAATGAGCAGTTCTTC.

The CDR3 nucleotides read TGTGCCAGCTGCCCGGGACTAGCCGTCTACGAGCAGTACTTC. It codes for CASCPGLAVYEQYF. V gene TRBV6-2 or TRBV6-3 combines with J gene TRBJ2-7; 9 bases align to TRBD2. Germline V gene sequence: CDR1 MNHEY, CDR2 SVGEGT. Trimming removed 8 bases from V and 3 bases from J; junction bases left unmatched: 8. The CDR3 has 14 residues.

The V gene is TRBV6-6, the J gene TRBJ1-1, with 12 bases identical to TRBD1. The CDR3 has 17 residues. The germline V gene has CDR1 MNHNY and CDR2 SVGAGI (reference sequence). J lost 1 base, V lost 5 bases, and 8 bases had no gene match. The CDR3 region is CASSVSGTGGRNTEAFF. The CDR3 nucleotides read TGTGCCAGCAGTGTTTCGGGGACAGGGGGCAGGAACACTGAAGCTTTCTTT.

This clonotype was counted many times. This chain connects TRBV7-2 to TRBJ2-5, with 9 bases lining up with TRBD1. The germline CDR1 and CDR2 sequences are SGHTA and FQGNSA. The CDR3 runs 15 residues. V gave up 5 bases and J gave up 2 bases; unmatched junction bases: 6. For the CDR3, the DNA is TGTGCCAGCAGCCGCCGACAGGGGGTACAAGAGACCCAGTACTTC. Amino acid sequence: CASSRRQGVQETQYF.

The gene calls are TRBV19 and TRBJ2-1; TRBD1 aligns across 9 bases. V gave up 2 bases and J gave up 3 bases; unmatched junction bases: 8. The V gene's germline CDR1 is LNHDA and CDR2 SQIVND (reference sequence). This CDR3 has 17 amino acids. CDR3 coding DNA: TGTGCCAGTAGTATACAAACCAACAGGGGGCTCTACAATGAGCAGTTCTTC. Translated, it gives CASSIQTNRGLYNEQFF.

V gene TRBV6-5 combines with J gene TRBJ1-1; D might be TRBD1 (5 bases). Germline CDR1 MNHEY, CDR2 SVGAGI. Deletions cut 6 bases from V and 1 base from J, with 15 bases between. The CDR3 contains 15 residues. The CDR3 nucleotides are TGTGCCAGCAGGAAAGTGGGGGGAGGGAACACTGAAGCTTTCTTT. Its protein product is CASRKVGGGNTEAFF.

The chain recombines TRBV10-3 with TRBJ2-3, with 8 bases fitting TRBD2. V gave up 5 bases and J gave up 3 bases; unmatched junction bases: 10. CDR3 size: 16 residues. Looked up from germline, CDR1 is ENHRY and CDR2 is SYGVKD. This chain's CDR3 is CAISLPGGDGTDTQYF. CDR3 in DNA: TGTGCCATCAGTCTGCCCGGGGGGGATGGGACAGATACGCAGTATTTT.